The present TCR beta chain was sequenced within a study of blood T cell repertoires in COVID-19 (TCRdb year 2020). Notes on the research overall: Samples from collaborators originated in the United States, Italy and Spain and spanned both the acute and convalescent phases of COVID-19. The material from the prospective study consisted of cDNA or gDNA derived from T cells, B-cell-depleted T cells, or PBMCs. The dataset comprised deeply sampled blood TCRbeta repertoires from subjects exposed to, actively infected with, or recovered from COVID-19. The repertoires were released in a freely available public database meant as a resource for research on the immune response to SARS-CoV-2. The samples were drawn from the first 160 participants of the ongoing ImmuneRACE study and from some 1,300 subjects provided by 6 global collaborators. Sample metadata almost always included a de-identified subject ID, COVID-19 status, age in years and sex. Where HLA class I and class II types were available, the types were taken from metadata supplied by the sample provider, not from assay-based typing. General study outcomes and caveats: Clinical and demographic metadata were provided uncurated, with the amount varying by source and participant.

The CDR3 has 14 amino acids, counting the end cysteine and phenylalanine. Only the CDR3 portion is preserved as DNA: 42 bases, with reading frame beginning at the first base. CDR1 and CDR2 are read off the germline V gene (reference sequence) as LNHDA and SQIVND. Relative to germline, V is 2 bases shorter and J is 1 base shorter, with 8 bases between their ends. The immunoSEQ Assay, a bias-controlled multiplex PCR, was used to amplify TCRbeta CDR3 regions from genomic DNA. In the original analysis: Nucleated cell counts per sample were estimated from amplification of reference gene primers within the assay. Sequence reads were collapsed and filtered to measure the absolute abundance of every unique TCRbeta CDR3 rearrangement. For each sample, productive Simpson clonality was calculated as the square root of Simpson's diversity index across productive rearrangements. TCRdb re-hosts the immuneACCESS table, in-frame sequences only. Its copies lack some clones; in the studies checked, an unresolved V gene accounts for under half of them, and the cause for the rest is not known. V and J calls and clone size are given by that table; D and trimming were obtained from the DNA. This sample holds roughly 70,000 clones; 65% to 85% were observed only once. The ten largest account for just over 4.5% of the sample.

Whole blood was collected in K2EDTA tubes by collaborating institutions according to the institutions' own protocols. For TCRbeta analysis, collaborators shipped samples in one of three forms: frozen whole blood, isolated PBMCs, or DNA extracted from either of those sample types. Points on this clone: What antigen it recognizes has not been identified. Base qualities are missing; no much larger clone stands one base away.

The sequence links TRBV19 to TRBJ1-1; the D gene is perhaps TRBD1, from 5 matching bases. This clonotype was sampled from a woman aged 60-75 years with acute or convalescent COVID-19. Sequencing was carried out using peripheral blood. The CDR3 amino acid sequence is: CASSIQGWNTEAFF. The DNA reads as follows: TGTGCCAGTAGTATACAGGGATGGAACACTGAAGCTTTCTTT.